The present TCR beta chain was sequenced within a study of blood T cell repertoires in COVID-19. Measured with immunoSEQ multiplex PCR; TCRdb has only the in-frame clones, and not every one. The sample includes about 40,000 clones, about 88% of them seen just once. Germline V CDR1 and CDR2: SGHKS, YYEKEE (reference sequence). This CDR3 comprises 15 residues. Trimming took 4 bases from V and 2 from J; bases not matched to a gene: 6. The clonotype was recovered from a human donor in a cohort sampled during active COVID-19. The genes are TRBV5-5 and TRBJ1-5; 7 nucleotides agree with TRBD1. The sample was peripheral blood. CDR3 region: CASSPRGFGNQPQHF. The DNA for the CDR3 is TGTGCCAGCAGCCCCAGGGGGTTCGGCAATCAGCCCCAGCATTTT.